This T cell receptor (beta chain) emerged from a study of shared clonotypes between healthy human individuals. Here immunoSEQ multiplex PCR was the method, and the copy in TCRdb shows in-frame clones only, minus some. The repertoire holds around 2,000,000 clones, with roughly 95% as singletons. This clone was seen once. No antigen is known for it. CD45RO-negative cells were positively selected for CCR7, leaving out terminally differentiated effector memory CD45RA+ cells. The germline V and J ends were trimmed by 2 bases and 7 bases, with 9 bases remaining between them. This CDR3 region has 12 residues. CDR1 and CDR2 from the germline V gene are MGHDK and SYGVNS. The study's findings and limits: The diversity represented, both genetic and in exposure history, was limited by few donors.

The chain uses TRBV25-1 and TRBJ2-7; D is unresolved. The sample comprised naive CD8+ T cells sorted from blood. The sequence derives from a man between 18 and 35 years old in good health. The CDR3 protein is CASSEANGEQYF. The CDR3 region has the DNA TGTGCCAGCAGTGAAGCTAACGGGGAGCAGTACTTC.